The 31 T cell receptor beta chains presented below share a single source sample, sequenced in a study of beta chain features in type 1 diabetes. The investigators reverse transcribed all of the isolated RNA, so they sequenced expressed TCRB transcripts. Sequencing was performed with immunoSEQ multiplex PCR; in TCRdb, only in-frame clones are kept and a portion is missing. The data show some 410,000 clones, roughly 11% seen once. Sequences were obtained from naive CD4+ T cells from blood. These receptors all come from a woman under 30 in good health.

This chain uses TRBV14 with TRBJ1-1; D not resolved. CDR3 length: 13 residues. Trimming removed 2 bases from V and 2 bases from J, with 6 bases in between. The germline CDR1 and CDR2 sequences are SGHDN and FVKESK. The CDR3 is CASSQRANTEAFF. The CDR3 nucleotides are TGTGCCAGCAGCCAACGCGCTAACACTGAAGCTTTCTTT.

The rearrangement joins TRBV28 to TRBJ1-1; 7 nucleotides align to TRBD1. With 11 bases clipped from V and 10 bases from J, the junction kept 13 bases outside the gene matches. Germline values: CDR1 MDHEN, CDR2 SYDVKM. The CDR3 length is 12 residues. CDR3 sequence: CAAMAGGYGAFF. The CDR3 nucleotides are TGTGCCGCGATGGCAGGGGGATACGGAGCTTTCTTT.

The gene calls are TRBV6-5 and TRBJ2-3, with D tentatively TRBD1 (7 bases). The CDR3 has 16 residues. From germline, CDR1 is MNHEY and CDR2 SVGAGI. V dropped 4 bases and J dropped 1 base, with 15 bases sitting between them. The CDR3 reads CASSCHTGDCTDTQYF. CDR3 DNA sequence: TGTGCCAGCAGTTGCCATACAGGGGACTGCACAGATACGCAGTATTTT.

This clone was detected a few times. This chain joins TRBV29-1 and TRBJ2-7; D gene ambiguous. Between the trimmed V and J ends, which lost 8 bases and 5 bases, there was a span of 4 bases. This CDR3 is built from 8 residues. Germline CDR1 reads SQVTM; CDR2 reads ANQGSEA. CDR3 amino acids: CSPHEQYV. In nucleotides, the CDR3 is TGCAGCCCCCACGAGCAGTACGTC.

This rearrangement joins TRBV7-3 to TRBJ2-7, with 7 bases aligning to TRBD1. This CDR3 region has 14 residues. V dropped 8 bases and J dropped 2; count of bases not matched to a gene: 9. CDR1 and CDR2 from the germline V gene are SGHTA and FQGTGA. The CDR3 bases are TGTGCCAGCCGAACAGGGGACAAGACCTACGAGCAGTACTTC. Protein product: CASRTGDKTYEQYF.

This clone occurred many times. The CDR3 DNA reads TGTGCCTGGAGGTCGACAGGGGGCCAGGGAGAGCAGTACTTC. It is translated as CAWRSTGGQGEQYF. The genes are TRBV30 and TRBJ2-7; 10 nucleotides line up with TRBD1. The CDR3 extends over 14 amino acids. CDR1 and CDR2 from the germline V gene are GTSNPN and SVGIG (reference sequence). The trim removed 3 bases at V and 7 bases at J, leaving 9 bases unmatched.

The rearrangement links TRBV7-2 to TRBJ2-1; no definite D call. V was pared by 6 bases and J by 2 bases, with 8 bases between. CDR3 length: 13 amino acids. Germline CDR1 and CDR2: SGHTA and FQGNSA. The CDR3 here is CASSDRTYNEQFF. As DNA, the CDR3 is TGTGCCAGCAGTGATAGAACCTACAATGAGCAGTTCTTC.

The chain joins TRBV9 to TRBJ2-2, with D maybe TRBD1 (6 bases). The CDR3 has 14 amino acids. V was clipped by 3 bases and J by 1 base, with 7 bases between them. Germline V gene sequence: CDR1 SGDLS, CDR2 YYNGEE. The CDR3 here is CASSGRGNTGELFF. CDR3 nucleotide sequence: TGTGCCAGCAGCGGCAGGGGGAACACCGGGGAGCTGTTTTTT.

This clone was detected a few times. This sequence joins TRBV7-2 and TRBJ2-4; D is perhaps TRBD1 (6 bases). The V end lost 4 bases, the J end lost 1 base, and 11 bases lay between the germline ends. There are 15 residues in the CDR3. CDR1 is SGHTA and CDR2 is FQGNSA in the germline V gene. The CDR3 spells CASSWGRGAKNIQYF. The CDR3 DNA reads TGTGCCAGCAGCTGGGGCAGGGGCGCCAAAAACATTCAGTACTTC.

This sequence joins TRBV6-1 and TRBJ2-3; D is tentatively TRBD1 or TRBD2 (5 bases each). Trimming removed 8 bases at V and 2 bases at J, with 14 bases between. This CDR3 comprises 14 residues. From germline, CDR1 is MNHNS and CDR2 SASEGT. In nucleotides, the CDR3 is TGTGCCAGCGGGAAGACTGGGACCACAGATACGCAGTATTTT. Translating gives CASGKTGTTDTQYF.

The genes are TRBV6-5 and TRBJ2-7, with TRBD2 matching over 7 bases. In germline, CDR1 is MNHEY, CDR2 SVGAGI. The V segment lost 6 bases and the J segment 6 bases; nucleotides outside the gene matches: 14. The CDR3 length is 15 residues. CDR3 protein: CASRILSGALGEQYF. The CDR3, as DNA: TGTGCCAGCAGAATACTAAGCGGGGCACTGGGCGAGCAGTACTTC.

This clone was seen a few times. This rearrangement joins TRBV7-2 to TRBJ2-5, with D perhaps matching TRBD1 (5 bases). Trimming took 3 bases from V and 1 from J, leaving 6 bases between them. Germline V CDR1 and CDR2: SGHTA, FQGNSA. There are 13 residues in the CDR3. CDR3 protein: CASSFQGQETQYF. In DNA form, the CDR3 reads TGTGCCAGCAGCTTTCAGGGCCAAGAGACCCAGTACTTC.

This clone has only a few counts. The chain combines TRBV28 with TRBJ2-3, with 10 bases identical to TRBD2. The CDR3 runs to 16 residues. V lost 5 bases and J lost 6; bases outside the gene matches: 11. The V gene's germline CDR1 is MDHEN and CDR2 SYDVKM. The CDR3 bases are TGTGCCAGCAGTCTTATAGGACTAGCGGCGCTGGATACGCAGTATTTT. It translates to CASSLIGLAALDTQYF.

In this sample, this clone turned up a few times. The chain combines TRBV10-3 with TRBJ2-3; D possibly corresponds to TRBD2 (6 bases). The CDR3 covers 15 residues. Germline V gene data show CDR1 as ENHRY and CDR2 as SYGVKD. The V gene lost 3 bases and the J gene lost 1 base, with 11 bases spanning the gap. For the CDR3, the DNA is TGTGCCATCAGTGACGCGGGATCAGGCACAGATACGCAGTATTTT. Translation gives CAISDAGSGTDTQYF.

This clone was seen only a few times. The chain links TRBV7-2 to TRBJ2-2; a weak D match, TRBD1 (6 bases). The CDR3 covers 15 residues. Germline CDR1 reads SGHTA; CDR2 reads FQGNSA. Trimming shortened V by 5 bases and J by 0 bases, and 10 bases separated the two germline ends. CDR3 sequence (DNA): TGTGCCAGCAGCCAGGACAGTCCGAACACCGGGGAGCTGTTTTTT. Amino acids: CASSQDSPNTGELFF. Looking up the rest from reference TRBV7-2 and TRBJ2-2 gives the full variable domain: GAGVSQSPSNKVTEKGKDVELRCDPISGHTALYWYRQSLGQGLEFLIYFQGNSAPDKSGLPSDRFSAERTGGSVSTLTIQRTQQEDSAVYLCASSQDSPNTGELFFGEGSRLTVL.

The gene calls are TRBV30 and TRBJ1-2; D possibly corresponds to TRBD1 (6 bases). CDR3 length equals 14 residues. CDR1 GTSNPN and CDR2 SVGIG come from the germline V gene (reference sequence). Trimming pared 3 bases from V and 7 bases from J, leaving 18 bases between. CDR3: CAWRSWSGGPGYTF. CDR3 coding DNA: TGTGCCTGGAGGTCCTGGTCCGGGGGCCCTGGCTACACCTTC.

A few counts support this clone. The V gene is TRBV9, the J gene TRBJ2-5; TRBD1 might be the D (6 bases). The CDR3 runs 15 residues. Trimming shortened V by 6 bases and J by 9 bases, and 24 bases separated the two germline ends. Looked up from germline, CDR1 is SGDLS and CDR2 is YYNGEE. Here the CDR3 reads CASNHGGSEELPQYF. DNA of the CDR3: TGTGCCAGCAACCATGGGGGCTCAGAGGAACTGCCCCAGTACTTC.

This sequence joins TRBV2 and TRBJ1-1; 8 bases map to TRBD1. From germline, CDR1 is SNHLY and CDR2 FYNNEI. The CDR3 consists of 12 residues. J lost 10 bases, V lost 6 bases, and 7 bases had no gene match. CDR3 loop: CASRRTGSGAFF. CDR3 coding DNA: TGTGCCAGCAGGAGGACAGGGTCCGGAGCTTTCTTT. Full variable domain (missing parts from reference TRBV2 and TRBJ1-1): EPEVTQTPSHQVTQMGQEVILRCVPISNHLYFYWYRQILGQKVEFLVSFYNNEISEKSEIFDDQFSVERPDGSNFTLKIRSTKLEDSAMYFCASRRTGSGAFFGQGTRLTVV.

The V and J genes are TRBV19 and TRBJ1-1; D uncertain. Trimming cost V 0 bases and J 0 bases, with 8 bases left between them. The CDR3 runs to 15 residues. CDR1 and CDR2 from the germline V gene are LNHDA and SQIVND (reference sequence). The CDR3 reads CASSIDKEVNTEAFF. For the CDR3, the DNA is TGTGCCAGTAGTATAGATAAGGAGGTGAACACTGAAGCTTTCTTT.

There are a few counts of this clone. This chain links TRBV15 with TRBJ2-5, with 7 bases matching TRBD1. Trimming took 5 bases from V and 4 from J; bases not matched to a gene: 10. The germline gives CDR1 LNHNV, CDR2 YYDKDF (reference sequence). The CDR3 totals 15 residues. In DNA form, the CDR3 reads TGTGCCACCAGCGCTCGACAGGGATTGGGAGAGACCCAGTACTTC. Amino acid sequence: CATSARQGLGETQYF.

Only a few counts were recorded for this clone. The chain combines TRBV5-1 with TRBJ2-3; 8 positions agree with TRBD2. This CDR3 spans 14 amino acids. Germline V gives CDR1 SGHRS, CDR2 YFSETQ. The junction had 3 bases not matched to a gene; V was cut back by 2 bases and J by 4 bases. The CDR3 region is CASSLAGASDTQYF. CDR3 nucleotide sequence: TGCGCCAGCAGCTTAGCGGGAGCCTCAGATACGCAGTATTTT.

V is TRBV30 and J is TRBJ2-5; D ambiguous. The better agreement between TRBJ2-7 and the DNA end casts doubt on the J call. This CDR3 is 11 amino acids long. Germline V lookup: CDR1 GTSNPN, CDR2 SVGIG (reference sequence). The chain's CDR3 is CAWLWLNEQYF. The DNA of the CDR3 is TGTGCCTGGCTCTGGTTGAACGAGCAGTACTTC.

This chain connects TRBV7-9 to TRBJ2-7; 12 bases map to TRBD1. Germline loops: CDR1 SEHNR, CDR2 FQNEAQ (reference sequence). V was pared by 2 bases and J by 7 bases, with 12 bases of the junction left unmatched. The CDR3 consists of 17 residues. CDR3 in amino acids: CASSLSPAGQGAWEQYV. The CDR3 region has the DNA TGTGCCAGCAGCTTAAGCCCCGCGGGACAGGGGGCCTGGGAGCAGTACGTC.

This clone came up a few times. CDR3 sequence reads: CASSARQGKETQYF. The DNA for the CDR3 is TGTGCCAGCTCAGCCCGACAGGGGAAAGAGACCCAGTACTTC. The chain links TRBV18 to TRBJ2-5, with TRBD1 matching 8 bases. The CDR3 consists of 14 residues. After removal of 5 bases from V and 3 bases from J, the junction contained 5 bases not matched to a gene. The germline V gene has CDR1 KGHSH and CDR2 LQKENI.

V is TRBV9 and J is TRBJ2-3; the D gene is possibly TRBD1 (5 bases). Germline CDR1 reads SGDLS; CDR2 reads YYNGEE. V lost 2 bases, J lost 3 bases, and 13 bases lay in between. The CDR3 is 15 residues long. The CDR3 sequence is CASSVGQGKTDTQYF. The CDR3 coding sequence is TGTGCCAGCAGCGTTGGGCAGGGAAAGACAGATACGCAGTATTTT.

The chain links TRBV28 to TRBJ1-4; no clear D. From germline, CDR1 is MDHEN and CDR2 SYDVKM. V was clipped by 6 bases and J by 2 bases, with 16 bases between them. This CDR3 has 16 amino acids. CDR3 region: CASSLRGGGTNEKLFF. Written as DNA, the CDR3 is TGTGCCAGCAGCCTCCGAGGTGGAGGCACTAATGAAAAACTGTTTTTT.

Points on this clone: The identical CDR3 is also encoded by other nucleotide sequences in the sample. V gene TRBV9 combines with J gene TRBJ2-3; D unclear. The CDR3 extends over 12 amino acids. V was clipped by 5 bases and J by 6 bases, with 10 bases between them. Germline lookup yields CDR1 SGDLS and CDR2 YYNGEE. This CDR3 reads CASSLSADTQYF. The CDR3 DNA is TGTGCCAGCAGTCTATCGGCTGATACGCAGTATTTT. The variable domain in full, completed from reference TRBV9 and TRBJ2-3, reads DSGVTQTPKHLITATGQRVTLRCSPRSGDLSVYWYQQSLDQGLQFLIQYYNGEERAKGNILERFSAQQFPDLHSELNLSSLELGDSALYFCASSLSADTQYFGPGTRLTVL.

This clone occurred a few times. This chain joins TRBV5-1 and TRBJ2-7; D call uncertain. The CDR3 contains 13 residues. Germline CDR1 and CDR2: SGHRS and YFSETQ. Trimming shortened V by 4 bases and J by 6 bases, and 14 bases separated the two germline ends. In nucleotides, the CDR3 is TGCGCCAGCAGCCCCTCTGGGGTCGGCGAGCAGTACTTC. Translation: CASSPSGVGEQYF.

This clone was recorded once. The chain is built from TRBV12-5 and TRBJ2-1; TRBD2 agrees at 9 bases. The germline gives CDR1 LGHNT, CDR2 FRNRAP. This CDR3 is 19 amino acids long. Trimming cost V 5 bases and J 14 bases; bases outside gene matches: 28. As DNA, the CDR3 is TGTGCTAGTGGTCCTGATAGCGGGAGTCACCCGCCTTTCGGGCTTAGGGAGTTCTTC. Its protein is CASGPDSGSHPPFGLREFF.

The rearrangement uses TRBV2 and TRBJ2-7, with 8 bases fitting TRBD2. CDR1 SNHLY and CDR2 FYNNEI come from the germline V gene. The CDR3 runs to 14 residues. The trim removed 7 bases at V and 3 bases at J, leaving 8 bases unmatched. The CDR3 DNA reads TGTGCCAGCACCCCCAAACTAGCGGTCTACGAGCAGTACTTC. Its translation is CASTPKLAVYEQYF.

Ten or more counts support this clone. This chain joins TRBV13 and TRBJ2-4, with D unresolved. The CDR3 is made up of 14 amino acids. Trimming shortened V by 5 bases and J by 0 bases, and 8 bases separated the two germline ends. Per germline, CDR1 PRHDT and CDR2 FYEKMQ (reference sequence). The CDR3 DNA follows: TGTGCCAGCAGCGCACGGCTAGCCAAAAACATTCAGTACTTC. Translated: CASSARLAKNIQYF.